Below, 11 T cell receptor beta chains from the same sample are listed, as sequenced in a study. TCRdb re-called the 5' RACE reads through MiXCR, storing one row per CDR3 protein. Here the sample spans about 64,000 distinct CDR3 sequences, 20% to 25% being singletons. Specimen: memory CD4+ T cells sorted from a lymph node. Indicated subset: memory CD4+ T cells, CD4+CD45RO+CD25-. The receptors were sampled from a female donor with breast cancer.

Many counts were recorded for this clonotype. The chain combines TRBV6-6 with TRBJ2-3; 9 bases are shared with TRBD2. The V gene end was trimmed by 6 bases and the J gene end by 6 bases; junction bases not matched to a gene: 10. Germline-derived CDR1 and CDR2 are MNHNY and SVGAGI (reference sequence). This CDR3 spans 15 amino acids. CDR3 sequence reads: CASSRKTSGGDTQYF. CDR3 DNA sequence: TGTGCCAGCAGCCGTAAGACTAGCGGAGGGGATACGCAGTATTTT.

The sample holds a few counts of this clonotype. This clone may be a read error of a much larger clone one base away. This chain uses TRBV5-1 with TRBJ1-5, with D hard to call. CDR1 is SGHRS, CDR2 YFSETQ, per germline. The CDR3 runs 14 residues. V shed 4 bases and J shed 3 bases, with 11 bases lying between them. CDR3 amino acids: CASSTVQANQPQHF. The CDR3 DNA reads TGCGCCAGCAGCACCGTGCAGGCCAATCAGCCCCAGCATTTT.

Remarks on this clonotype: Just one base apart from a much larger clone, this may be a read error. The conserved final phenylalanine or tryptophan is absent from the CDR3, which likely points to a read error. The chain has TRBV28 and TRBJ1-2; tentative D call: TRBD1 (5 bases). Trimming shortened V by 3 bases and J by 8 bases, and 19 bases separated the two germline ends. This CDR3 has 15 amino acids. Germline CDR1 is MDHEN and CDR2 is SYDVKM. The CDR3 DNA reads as TGTGCCAGCAGTTTGCGGAGGGGAGGCTCCAGGGGCTACACCTCC. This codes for CASSLRRGGSRGYTS.

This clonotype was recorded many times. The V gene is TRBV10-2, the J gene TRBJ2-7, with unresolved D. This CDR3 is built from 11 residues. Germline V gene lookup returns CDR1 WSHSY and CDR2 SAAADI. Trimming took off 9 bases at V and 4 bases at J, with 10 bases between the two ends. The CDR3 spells CASGYVYEQYF. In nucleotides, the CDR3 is TGCGCCAGTGGGTATGTGTACGAGCAGTACTTC.

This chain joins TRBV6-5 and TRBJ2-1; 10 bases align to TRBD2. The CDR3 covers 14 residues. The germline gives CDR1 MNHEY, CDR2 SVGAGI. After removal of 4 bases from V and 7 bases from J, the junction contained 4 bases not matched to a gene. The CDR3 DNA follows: TGTGCCAGCAGTTCGGCTAGCGGGAGAAATGAGCAGTTCTTC. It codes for CASSSASGRNEQFF.

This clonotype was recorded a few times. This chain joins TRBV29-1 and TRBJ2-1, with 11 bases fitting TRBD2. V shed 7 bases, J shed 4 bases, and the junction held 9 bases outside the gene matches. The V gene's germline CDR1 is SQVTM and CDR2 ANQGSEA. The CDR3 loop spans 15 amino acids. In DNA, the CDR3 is TGCAGCGGGGGGGGGGGACTAGCGGATTACAATGAGCAGTTCTTC. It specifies CSGGGGLADYNEQFF.

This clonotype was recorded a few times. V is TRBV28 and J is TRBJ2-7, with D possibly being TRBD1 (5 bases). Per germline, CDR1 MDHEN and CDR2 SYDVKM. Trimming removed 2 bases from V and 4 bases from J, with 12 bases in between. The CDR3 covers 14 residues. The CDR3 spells CASSLDRASYEQYF. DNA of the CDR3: TGTGCCAGCAGTTTAGACAGAGCCAGTTACGAGCAGTACTTC.

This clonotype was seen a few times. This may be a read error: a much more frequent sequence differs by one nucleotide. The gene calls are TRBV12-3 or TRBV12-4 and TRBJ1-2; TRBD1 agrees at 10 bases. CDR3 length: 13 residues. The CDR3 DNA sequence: TGTGCCTGCAGTTTAGGACAGGGGGAAGGCTACACCTTC. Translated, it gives CACSLGQGEGYTF.

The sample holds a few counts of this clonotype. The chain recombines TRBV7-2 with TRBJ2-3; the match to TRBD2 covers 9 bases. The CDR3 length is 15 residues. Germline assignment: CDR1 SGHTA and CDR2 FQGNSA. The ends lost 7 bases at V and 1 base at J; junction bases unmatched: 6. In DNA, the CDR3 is TGTGCCAGCACCAAAGGACTAGCGCGCACAGATACGCAGTATTTT. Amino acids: CASTKGLARTDTQYF. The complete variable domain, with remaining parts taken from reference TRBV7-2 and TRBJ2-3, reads GAGVSQSPSNKVTEKGKDVELRCDPISGHTALYWYRQSLGQGLEFLIYFQGNSAPDKSGLPSDRFSAERTGGSVSTLTIQRTQQEDSAVYLCASTKGLARTDTQYFGPGTRLTVL.

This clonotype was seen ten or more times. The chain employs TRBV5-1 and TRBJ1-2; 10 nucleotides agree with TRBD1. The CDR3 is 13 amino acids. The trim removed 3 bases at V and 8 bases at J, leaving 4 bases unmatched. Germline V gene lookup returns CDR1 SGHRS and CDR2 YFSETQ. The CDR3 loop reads CASSYGTGEGYTF. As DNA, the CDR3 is TGCGCCAGCAGCTATGGGACAGGGGAAGGCTACACCTTC.

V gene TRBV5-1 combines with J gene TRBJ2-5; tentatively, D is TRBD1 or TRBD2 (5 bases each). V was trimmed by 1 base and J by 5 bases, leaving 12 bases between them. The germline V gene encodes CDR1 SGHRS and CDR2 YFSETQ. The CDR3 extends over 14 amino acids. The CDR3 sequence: CASSLQWGPETQYF. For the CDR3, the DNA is TGCGCCAGCAGCTTGCAGTGGGGACCCGAGACCCAGTACTTC.